Presented here are 19 T cell receptor beta chains from one specimen sequenced in a study of CD8+CD57+ T cells in acquired aplastic anemia. CDR3 and TCR beta VDJ profiling relied on genomic DNA as the template. MiXCR, applied by TCRdb to the reads, yields one record per CDR3 protein. The table records approximately 300,000 distinct CDR3 sequences, under 60% of them present only once. For sequencing, patients were chosen who had shown expansion of CD8+CD57+ cells by flow cytometry. The sequenced sample was sorted CD4+, CD8+, or CD8+CD57+ T cells (not recorded which) from PBMCs. All receptors come from a human donor with aplastic anemia.

This clonotype was counted many times. This sequence joins TRBV6-1 and TRBJ1-4, with D possibly TRBD1 on 6 matching bases. Trimming stripped 3 bases from V and 5 bases from J, with 13 bases between. The V gene's germline CDR1 is MNHNS and CDR2 SASEGT. CDR3 length: 15 residues. CDR3 protein: CASSEWGARNEKLFF. CDR3 DNA: TGTGCCAGCAGTGAGTGGGGGGCTCGGAATGAAAAACTGTTTTTT.

A word on this clonotype: The germline gene is not matched at one end of the junction; a read error may be the cause. The V call is TRBV7-9, the J call TRBJ1-1; D is possibly TRBD1 (5 bases). CDR1 is SEHNR and CDR2 is FQNEAQ in the germline V gene (reference sequence). The CDR3 covers 12 residues. CDR3 amino acids: CASSLEIGEALF. The CDR3 bases are TGTGCCAGCAGCTTAGAGATAGGGGAAGCTCTCTTT.

The CDR3 sequence is CASSSSGRASLISNEQFF. The CDR3 DNA sequence: TGTGCCAGCAGTTCTAGCGGGAGGGCTTCCCTCATATCGAATGAGCAGTTCTTC. The rearrangement joins TRBV6-1 to TRBJ2-1, with TRBD2 matching 12 bases. The CDR3 runs 18 residues. Germline V gene lookup returns CDR1 MNHNS and CDR2 SASEGT. Unmatched junction bases numbered 15, after V lost 5 bases and J lost 7 bases.

This clonotype showed up just once. This sequence joins TRBV7-2 and TRBJ1-4; tentatively, D is TRBD1 (5 bases). Trimming removed 4 bases from V and 8 bases from J, with 11 bases in between. This CDR3 region has 13 residues. From germline, CDR1 is SGHTA and CDR2 FQGNSA. Here the CDR3 reads CASSSWDGEKLFF. CDR3 DNA: TGTGCCAGCAGCTCCTGGGACGGAGAAAAACTGTTTTTT.

Points on this clonotype: This clone may be a read error of a much larger clone one base away. The chain is built from TRBV7-9 and TRBJ1-2; D remains ambiguous. The CDR3 consists of 12 residues. Per germline, CDR1 SEHNR and CDR2 FQNEAQ (reference sequence). V lost 5 bases, J lost 6 bases, and 10 bases lay in between. CDR3 sequence: CASSRSADGYTF. Written as DNA, the CDR3 is TGTGCCAGCAGCCGATCGGCGGATGGCTACACCTTC.

Turning to this clonotype: One base away lies a much larger clone, so this may be a sequencing read error. The chain joins TRBV27 to TRBJ1-5; D unclear. CDR3 length: 15 residues. Germline CDR1 and CDR2: MNHEY and SMNVEV (reference sequence). Trimming pared 5 bases from V and 5 bases from J, leaving 16 bases between. The CDR3 reads CASSRDSGKDQPQHF. For the CDR3, the DNA is TGTGCCAGCAGTCGCGATTCCGGGAAAGATCAGCCCCAGCATTTT.

The V call is TRBV20-1, the J call TRBJ2-5, with D tentatively TRBD1 (5 bases). The CDR3 totals 13 residues. Germline V gene lookup returns CDR1 DFQATT and CDR2 SNEGSKA (reference sequence). V dropped 6 bases and J dropped 6 bases, with 17 bases sitting between them. The DNA for the CDR3 is TGCAGTGCGTCGACAGTGGGCCGAAAGACCCAGTACTTC. Protein: CSASTVGRKTQYF.

The chain carries TRBV25-1 and TRBJ1-2, with D possibly being TRBD1 (6 bases). The CDR3 sequence is 13 residues long. Trimming removed 5 bases at V and 9 bases at J, with 16 bases between. CDR1 MGHDK and CDR2 SYGVNS come from the germline V gene. In DNA form, the CDR3 reads TGTGCCAGCAGTCCGGACAGACGATATAGCTACACCTTC. Translating it yields CASSPDRRYSYTF.

This clonotype has just a few counts. The chain joins TRBV20-1 to TRBJ2-3; no clear D. The CDR3 extends over 14 amino acids. The germline V and J ends were trimmed by 3 bases and 4 bases, with 14 bases remaining between them. CDR1 is DFQATT, CDR2 SNEGSKA, per germline (reference sequence). In DNA form, the CDR3 reads TGCAGTGCTAGGGCTGGGAACGAGGCAGATACGCAGTATTTT. Translating it yields CSARAGNEADTQYF.

This clonotype has at least ten counts. The chain joins TRBV19 to TRBJ2-3, with D possibly being TRBD1 (7 bases). Trimming removed 8 bases from V and 3 bases from J, with 18 bases in between. The CDR3 is 15 amino acids. Germline loops: CDR1 LNHDA, CDR2 SQIVND (reference sequence). Here the CDR3 DNA reads TGTGCCAGTTCTGGAGGGGGCATCGCTACAGATACGCAGTATTTT. Protein sequence: CASSGGGIATDTQYF.

Notes on this clonotype: A much bigger clone sits one base away, suggesting this may be a read error. This chain connects TRBV5-8 to TRBJ2-1; a weak D match, TRBD1 (6 bases). The CDR3 loop spans 18 amino acids. Germline V gives CDR1 SGHTS, CDR2 YDEGEE. CDR3 DNA sequence: TGTGCCGGCAGATCCGGGACAACACTATTTCATTCCTACAATGAGCAGTTCTTC. This encodes CAGRSGTTLFHSYNEQFF.

This clonotype was found a few times. The V and J genes are TRBV2 and TRBJ1-2; D is unresolved. The CDR3 has 13 amino acids. Looked up from germline, CDR1 is SNHLY and CDR2 is FYNNEI. V dropped 3 bases and J dropped 7 bases, with 12 bases sitting between them. CDR3 sequence: CASSDNGVCGYTF. CDR3 DNA sequence: TGTGCCAGCAGTGATAACGGGGTCTGTGGCTACACCTTC. Full variable domain (missing parts from reference TRBV2 and TRBJ1-2): EPEVTQTPSHQVTQMGQEVILRCVPISNHLYFYWYRQILGQKVEFLVSFYNNEISEKSEIFDDQFSVERPDGSNFTLKIRSTKLEDSAMYFCASSDNGVCGYTFGSGTRLTVV.

The chain carries TRBV9 and TRBJ2-7; 8 positions agree with TRBD1. This CDR3 comprises 15 residues. V lost 5 bases to trimming and J lost 7 bases; unmatched junction nucleotides: 14. CDR1 is SGDLS and CDR2 is YYNGEE in the germline V gene. The CDR3 nucleotides read TGTGCCAGCAGTGACGGGACAGGTGGAACCGGGGAGCAGTACTTC. This gives the protein CASSDGTGGTGEQYF.

The chain joins TRBV19 to TRBJ1-1; D unresolved. The CDR3 loop spans 13 amino acids. V dropped 3 bases and J dropped 1 base, with 6 bases sitting between them. Per germline, CDR1 LNHDA and CDR2 SQIVND (reference sequence). The CDR3 DNA reads as TGTGCCAGTAGTATTAAGGAGAACACTGAAGCTTTCTTT. Residues: CASSIKENTEAFF.

This clonotype was recorded many times. This sequence joins TRBV4-1 and TRBJ1-6; the match to TRBD1 covers 11 bases. Trimming cost V 1 base and J 6 bases; bases outside gene matches: 5. The germline gives CDR1 MGHRA, CDR2 YSYEKL. The CDR3 loop spans 17 amino acids. CDR3 residues: CASSQGGQGVGNSPLHF. CDR3 in DNA: TGCGCCAGCAGCCAAGGGGGACAGGGGGTTGGTAATTCACCCCTCCACTTT.

The genes are TRBV19 and TRBJ1-3, with a possible D match to TRBD1 (5 bases). From germline, CDR1 is LNHDA and CDR2 SQIVND (reference sequence). The germline V and J ends were trimmed by 3 bases and 8 bases, with 20 bases remaining between them. CDR3 size: 16 residues. CDR3 sequence reads: CASSMDQGLGLDTIYF. CDR3 DNA sequence: TGTGCCAGTAGTATGGATCAGGGATTAGGCTTGGACACCATATATTTT.

This clonotype came up once. V gene TRBV7-2 combines with J gene TRBJ2-7; the match to TRBD1 covers 10 bases. Germline assignment: CDR1 SGHTA and CDR2 FQGNSA. CDR3 length equals 14 residues. The V gene end was trimmed by 4 bases and the J gene end by 7 bases; junction bases not matched to a gene: 7. CDR3 sequence reads: CASSSDRGLSEQYF. The CDR3 DNA sequence: TGTGCCAGCAGCTCAGACAGGGGGCTCAGTGAGCAGTACTTC.

In its sample, this clonotype was seen many times. V is TRBV6-1 and J is TRBJ2-7; possible D gene TRBD1, 6 bases. V was shortened by 3 bases and J by 0 bases, with 12 bases between the two germline ends. Germline V CDR1 and CDR2: MNHNS, SASEGT. The CDR3 is made up of 15 amino acids. This CDR3 reads CASSEYGTLSYEQYF. In DNA form, the CDR3 reads TGTGCCAGCAGTGAGTACGGGACACTCTCCTACGAGCAGTACTTC.

This chain connects TRBV5-1 to TRBJ1-1, with D uncertain. The V and J ends lost 0 bases and 1 base respectively, with 7 bases between them. Germline CDR1 SGHRS, CDR2 YFSETQ. CDR3 length equals 14 residues. CDR3 protein: CASSLGLSNTEAFF. CDR3 in DNA: TGCGCCAGCAGCTTGGGACTCTCGAACACTGAAGCTTTCTTT. The whole variable domain, filled in from reference TRBV5-1 and TRBJ1-1, reads KAGVTQTPRYLIKTRGQQVTLSCSPISGHRSVSWYQQTPGQGLQFLFEYFSETQRNKGNFPGRFSGRQFSNSRSEMNVSTLELGDSALYLCASSLGLSNTEAFFGQGTRLTVV.